This TCR beta chain derives from a study of T cells in Graves' hyperthyroidism and ophthalmopathy. Exclusion criteria comprised uncontrolled infection, other autoimmune disease, pregnancy or lactation. Template material for amplifying TCR beta CDR3 regions consisted of RNA transcripts. HTBI primers drove first-round RT-PCR of the TCR CDR3. MiXCR, applied by TCRdb to the multiplex PCR reads, yields one record per CDR3 protein. Counted here are roughly 420,000 distinct CDR3 sequences, roughly an eighth occurring once; the ten biggest clones make up 5% to 6%. CDR1 and CDR2 from the germline V gene are SGHDN and FVKESK. The CDR3 is made up of 17 amino acids. The trim removed 1 base at V and 1 base at J, leaving 4 bases unmatched.

The source material was blood. The sequence derives from a woman aged 18 to 35 with Graves' hyperthyroidism. The V call is TRBV14, the J call TRBJ2-7; 13 nucleotides line up with TRBD2. In DNA form, the CDR3 reads TGTGCCAGCAGCCAAGCCGGGACTAGCGGGGCTTCCTACGAGCAGTACTTC. As protein: CASSQAGTSGASYEQYF.